Following are 16 T cell receptor beta chains from one sample sequenced in a study of blood T cells in healthy people across ages. Through a sample-barcoded 5' primer and a J-beta primer mix, a second PCR was run for about 7 to 12 cycles. TCRdb redid the calling of the 5' RACE reads with MiXCR, one entry per CDR3 protein. The table lists some 900,000 distinct CDR3 sequences, roughly 50% of them singletons, with under 15% in the top ten. The sequencing input was blood. These receptors came from a man younger than 40 in good health.

CDR3 residues: CASSQVEGASGYTF. For the CDR3, the DNA is TGTGCCAGCAGCCAAGTCGAGGGGGCGAGTGGCTACACCTTC. The chain has TRBV3-1 and TRBJ1-2; 7 nucleotides agree with TRBD1. CDR1 is LGHDT, CDR2 YNNKEL, per germline (reference sequence). The CDR3 contains 14 residues. J lost 7 bases, V lost 1 base, and 6 bases had no gene match.

This sequence joins TRBV3-1 and TRBJ1-5; 12 bases agree with TRBD1. The germline gives CDR1 LGHDT, CDR2 YNNKEL (reference sequence). The CDR3 loop spans 16 amino acids. V was clipped by 7 bases and J by 6 bases; unmatched bases: 10. CDR3 loop: CASKNTGTGGSQPQHF. DNA for the CDR3: TGTGCCAGCAAAAACACCGGGACAGGGGGCAGTCAGCCCCAGCATTTT.

This clonotype was picked up a small number of times. The V call is TRBV7-2, the J call TRBJ2-7, with 10 bases that match TRBD1. The closer fit of TRBJ2-5 to the DNA end suggests the J call may be wrong. The germline CDR1 and CDR2 sequences are SGHTA and FQGNSA. The CDR3 is 14 amino acids. The CDR3 here is CASSSDRGLGTQYF. As DNA, the CDR3 is TGTGCCAGCAGTTCCGACAGGGGGCTGGGGACCCAGTACTTC.

The chain carries TRBV25-1 and TRBJ2-2; TRBD2 is a possible D gene (6 bases). The V gene lost 4 bases and the J gene lost 6 bases, with 9 bases spanning the gap. CDR3 length: 13 residues. CDR1 and CDR2 from the germline V gene are MGHDK and SYGVNS. The CDR3: CASSARLAGELFF. As DNA, the CDR3 is TGTGCCAGCAGTGCCAGACTAGCCGGGGAGCTGTTTTTT.

The V and J genes are TRBV6-2 or TRBV6-3 and TRBJ1-5; tentatively, D is TRBD1 (5 bases). Trimming pared 0 bases from V and 2 bases from J, leaving 8 bases between. The CDR3 has 15 amino acids. Germline V gene sequence: CDR1 MNHEY, CDR2 SVGEGT. CDR3 DNA sequence: TGTGCCAGCAGTTACTCTGCCAGGGGCAATCAGCCCCAGCATTTT. It is translated as CASSYSARGNQPQHF.

The chain links TRBV5-1 to TRBJ2-3; no definite D call. Germline V gene sequence: CDR1 SGHRS, CDR2 YFSETQ. The CDR3 totals 15 residues. V was clipped by 4 bases and J by 2 bases, with 14 bases between them. CDR3 nucleotides: TGCGCCAGCAGCACCCCCAGTCGAATCACAGATACGCAGTATTTT. Translated: CASSTPSRITDTQYF.

This clonotype has more than one count but fewer than ten. The chain combines TRBV29-1 with TRBJ2-5; TRBD1 matches at 7 bases. The germline gives CDR1 SQVTM, CDR2 ANQGSEA. The length of the CDR3 is 13 residues. J lost 0 bases, V lost 7 bases, and 5 bases had no gene match. The CDR3 DNA is TGCAGCGCGCAGGGGGTCTACCAAGAGACCCAGTACTTC. Translated: CSAQGVYQETQYF.

The chain uses TRBV6-2 or TRBV6-3 and TRBJ2-3; D might be TRBD2 (5 bases). The V gene lost 2 bases and the J gene lost 5 bases, with 11 bases spanning the gap. Germline V CDR1 and CDR2: MNHEY, SVGEGT. The CDR3 spans 14 residues. CDR3 region: CASSYRGKGDTQYF. The CDR3 bases are TGTGCCAGCAGTTACCGGGGAAAAGGAGATACGCAGTATTTT.

The chain is built from TRBV7-2 and TRBJ2-3; D call uncertain. The germline gives CDR1 SGHTA, CDR2 FQGNSA. This CDR3 region has 14 residues. The V end lost 7 bases, the J end lost 2 bases, and 13 bases lay between the germline ends. This CDR3 is CASTPGYSTDTQYF. CDR3 nucleotides: TGTGCCAGCACCCCCGGCTACTCCACAGATACGCAGTATTTT.

The genes are TRBV6-5 and TRBJ2-4; TRBD2 agrees at 13 bases. The tail of the sequence fits TRBJ2-7 better, so the J call may be wrong. This CDR3 region has 15 residues. Germline CDR1 is MNHEY and CDR2 is SVGAGI. The CDR3 spells CASSYPGLAGHEQYF. In nucleotides, the CDR3 is TGTGCCAGCAGTTACCCGGGACTAGCGGGGCACGAGCAGTACTTC.

The V and J genes are TRBV2 and TRBJ2-1, with TRBD1 identical over 11 bases. V was clipped by 7 bases and J by 4 bases; unmatched bases: 6. Per germline, CDR1 SNHLY and CDR2 FYNNEI. The CDR3 is 15 amino acids. In DNA, the CDR3 is TGTGCCAGCAAGGGGGACAGGGGGTCTTACAATGAGCAGTTCTTC. The encoded protein is CASKGDRGSYNEQFF.

In DNA, the CDR3 is TGTGCCAGCAGCGACGGGGGGTTGCTCACAGATACGCAGTATTTT. Protein: CASSDGGLLTDTQYF. The chain has TRBV2 and TRBJ2-3; 7 bases are shared with TRBD2. The V segment lost 6 bases and the J segment 2 bases; nucleotides outside the gene matches: 8. Germline CDR1 reads SNHLY; CDR2 reads FYNNEI. This CDR3 spans 15 amino acids. The full variable domain, its missing parts supplied by reference TRBV2 and TRBJ2-3, is EPEVTQTPSHQVTQMGQEVILRCVPISNHLYFYWYRQILGQKVEFLVSFYNNEISEKSEIFDDQFSVERPDGSNFTLKIRSTKLEDSAMYFCASSDGGLLTDTQYFGPGTRLTVL.

The chain has TRBV12-3 or TRBV12-4 and TRBJ2-7; D unresolved. CDR3 length equals 14 residues. Trimming cost V 2 bases and J 0 bases, with 8 bases left between them. In DNA form, the CDR3 reads TGTGCCAGCAGTTTACGGGCTCGCTCCTACGAGCAGTACTTC. Its protein product is CASSLRARSYEQYF.

This chain uses TRBV28 with TRBJ1-4; 12 nucleotides agree with TRBD1. From germline, CDR1 is MDHEN and CDR2 SYDVKM. The CDR3 spans 16 residues. Trimming removed 1 base from V and 6 bases from J; junction bases left unmatched: 3. CDR3 region: CASSLLGQGADEKLFF. The DNA of the CDR3 is TGTGCCAGCAGTTTATTGGGACAGGGGGCCGATGAAAAACTGTTTTTT. The entire variable domain, with the rest obtained from reference TRBV28 and TRBJ1-4, is as follows: DVKVTQSSRYLVKRTGEKVFLECVQDMDHENMFWYRQDPGLGLRLIYFSYDVKMKEKGDIPEGYSVSREKKERFSLILESASTNQTSMYLCASSLLGQGADEKLFFGSGTQLSVL.

The CDR3 region is CASSDTGGQPQHF. CDR3 nucleotides: TGTGCCAGCAGCGATACGGGGGGTCAGCCCCAGCATTTT. The chain recombines TRBV4-2 with TRBJ1-5; a weak D match, TRBD1 (5 bases). This CDR3 comprises 13 residues. Germline loops: CDR1 LGHNA, CDR2 YNFKEQ. V gave up 5 bases and J gave up 6 bases, with 11 bases separating them.

V is TRBV4-3 and J is TRBJ2-3, with 10 positions matching TRBD1. V dropped 1 base and J dropped 10; count of bases not matched to a gene: 23. The CDR3 extends over 20 amino acids. The germline V gene encodes CDR1 LGHNA and CDR2 YSLEER. CDR3 DNA: TGCGCCAGCAGCCAAGTCAGGGGACAGGGGAAAGCGACTACCAGGAATTCGCAGTATTTT. Translated: CASSQVRGQGKATTRNSQYF.